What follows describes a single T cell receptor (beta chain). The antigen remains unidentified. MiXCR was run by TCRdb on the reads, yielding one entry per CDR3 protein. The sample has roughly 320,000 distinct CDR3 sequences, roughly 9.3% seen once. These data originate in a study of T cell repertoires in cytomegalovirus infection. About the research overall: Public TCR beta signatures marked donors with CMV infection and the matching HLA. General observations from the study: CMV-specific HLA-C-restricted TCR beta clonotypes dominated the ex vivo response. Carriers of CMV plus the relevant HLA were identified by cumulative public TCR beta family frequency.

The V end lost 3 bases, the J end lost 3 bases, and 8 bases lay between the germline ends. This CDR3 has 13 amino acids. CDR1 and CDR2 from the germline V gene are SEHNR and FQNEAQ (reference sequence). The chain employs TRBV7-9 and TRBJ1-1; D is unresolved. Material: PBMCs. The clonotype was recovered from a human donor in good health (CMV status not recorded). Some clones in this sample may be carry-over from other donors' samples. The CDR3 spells CASSLAEYTEAFF. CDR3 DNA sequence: TGTGCCAGCAGCTTGGCGGAGTACACTGAAGCTTTCTTT.